This T cell receptor beta chain was sequenced in a study of regulatory T cells in long-lasting Graves disease. CDR3 length equals 12 residues. Trimming cost V 5 bases and J 1 base, with 8 bases left between them. Germline V lookup: CDR1 SQVTM, CDR2 ANQGSEA. Time point specified: persistent/refractory GD, antithyroid drugs over 5 years with positive TRAb. RNA isolated from PBMCs was used to make the TCR library. Both iRepertoire HTBI primers and Arm-PCR of CDR3 regions were used to build the TCR beta libraries. Each CDR3 protein is one row after TCRdb ran MiXCR on the multiplex PCR reads. The table includes more than 650,000 distinct CDR3 sequences, about 30% detected once.

This TCR derives from a female donor with Graves disease. The chain has TRBV29-1 and TRBJ1-1; D not certain. Sequenced material: peripheral blood mononuclear cells (PBMCs), taken when the disease was refractory, from a patient treated with antithyroid drugs. The CDR3, as DNA: TGCAGCGTTAGCCCCGGGAACACTGAAGCTTTCTTT. Translation gives CSVSPGNTEAFF.